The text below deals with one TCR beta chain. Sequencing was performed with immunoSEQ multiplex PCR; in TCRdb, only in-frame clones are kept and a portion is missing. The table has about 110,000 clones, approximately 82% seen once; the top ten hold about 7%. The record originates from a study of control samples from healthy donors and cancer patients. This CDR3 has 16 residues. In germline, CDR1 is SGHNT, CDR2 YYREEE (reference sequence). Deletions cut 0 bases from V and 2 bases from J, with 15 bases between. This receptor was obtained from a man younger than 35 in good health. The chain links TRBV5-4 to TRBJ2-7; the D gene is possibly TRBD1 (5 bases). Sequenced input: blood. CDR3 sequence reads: CASSLGVAGPTYEQYV. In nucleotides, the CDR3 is TGTGCCAGCAGCTTGGGGGTAGCAGGGCCAACCTACGAGCAGTACGTC.